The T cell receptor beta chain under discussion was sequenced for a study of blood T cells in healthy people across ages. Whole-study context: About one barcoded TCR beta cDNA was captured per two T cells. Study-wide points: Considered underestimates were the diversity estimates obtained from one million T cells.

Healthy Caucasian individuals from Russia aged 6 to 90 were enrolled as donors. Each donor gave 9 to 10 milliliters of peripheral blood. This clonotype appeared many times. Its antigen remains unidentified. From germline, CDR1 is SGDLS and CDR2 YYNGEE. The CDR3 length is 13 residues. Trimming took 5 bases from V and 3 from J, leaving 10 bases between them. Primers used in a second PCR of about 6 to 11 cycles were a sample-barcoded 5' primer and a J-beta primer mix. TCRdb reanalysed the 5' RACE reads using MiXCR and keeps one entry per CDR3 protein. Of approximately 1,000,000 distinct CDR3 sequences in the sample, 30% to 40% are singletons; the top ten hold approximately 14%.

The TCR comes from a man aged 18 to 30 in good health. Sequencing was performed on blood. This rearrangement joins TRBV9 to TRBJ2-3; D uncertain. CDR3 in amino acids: CASSASRTDTQYF. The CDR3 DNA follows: TGTGCCAGCAGTGCCTCCAGAACAGATACGCAGTATTTT.